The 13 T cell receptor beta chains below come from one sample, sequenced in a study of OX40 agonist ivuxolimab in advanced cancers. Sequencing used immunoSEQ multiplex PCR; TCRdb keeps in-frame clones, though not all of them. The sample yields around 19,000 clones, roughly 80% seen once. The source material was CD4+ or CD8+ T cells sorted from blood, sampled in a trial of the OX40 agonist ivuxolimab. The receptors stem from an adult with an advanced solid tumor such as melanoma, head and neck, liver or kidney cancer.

DNA of the CDR3: TGCGCCAGCAGCCCCGGGACAGGGTACACTGAAGCTTTCTTT. It yields the protein CASSPGTGYTEAFF. The chain recombines TRBV4-3 with TRBJ1-1; TRBD1 matches 9 bases. The CDR3 covers 14 residues. Germline trimming cut 4 bases from V and 3 bases from J; bases unmatched to any gene: 3. The germline V gene encodes CDR1 LGHNA and CDR2 YSLEER.

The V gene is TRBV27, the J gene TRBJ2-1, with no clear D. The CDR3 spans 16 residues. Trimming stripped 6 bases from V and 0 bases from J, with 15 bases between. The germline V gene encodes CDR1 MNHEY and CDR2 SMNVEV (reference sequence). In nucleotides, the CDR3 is TGTGCCAGCAGCCCCTACAGTGGGGTCTCCTACAATGAGCAGTTCTTC. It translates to CASSPYSGVSYNEQFF.

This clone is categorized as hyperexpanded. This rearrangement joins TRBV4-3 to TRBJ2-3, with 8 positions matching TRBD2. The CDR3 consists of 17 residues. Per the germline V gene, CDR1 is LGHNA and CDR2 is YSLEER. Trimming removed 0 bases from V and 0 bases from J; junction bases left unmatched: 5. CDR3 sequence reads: CASSQEGLALSTDTQYF. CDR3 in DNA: TGCGCCAGCAGCCAAGAAGGACTAGCCCTCAGCACAGATACGCAGTATTTT.

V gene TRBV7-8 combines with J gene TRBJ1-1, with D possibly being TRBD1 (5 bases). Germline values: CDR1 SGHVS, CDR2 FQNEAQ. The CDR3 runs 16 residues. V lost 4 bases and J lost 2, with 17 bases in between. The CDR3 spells CASSSAGIGANTEAFF. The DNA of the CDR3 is TGTGCCAGCAGCTCGGCGGGGATAGGGGCCAACACTGAAGCTTTCTTT.

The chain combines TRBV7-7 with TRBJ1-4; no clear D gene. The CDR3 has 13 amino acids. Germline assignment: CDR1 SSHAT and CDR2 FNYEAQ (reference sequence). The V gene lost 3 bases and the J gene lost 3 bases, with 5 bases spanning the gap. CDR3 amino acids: CASSFGPNEKLFF. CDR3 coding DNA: TGTGCCAGCAGCTTCGGGCCTAATGAAAAACTGTTTTTT.

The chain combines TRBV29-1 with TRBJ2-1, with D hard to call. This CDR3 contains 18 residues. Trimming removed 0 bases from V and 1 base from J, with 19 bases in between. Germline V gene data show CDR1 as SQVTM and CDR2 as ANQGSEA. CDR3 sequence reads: CSVEELSQVPISYNEQFF. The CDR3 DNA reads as TGCAGCGTTGAAGAGCTTTCCCAGGTCCCCATTTCCTACAATGAGCAGTTCTTC.

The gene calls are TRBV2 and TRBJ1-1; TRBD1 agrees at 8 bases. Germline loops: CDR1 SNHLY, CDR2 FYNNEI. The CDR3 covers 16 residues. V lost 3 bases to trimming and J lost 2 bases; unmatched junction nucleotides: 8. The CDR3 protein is CASSDGNPGGNTEAFF. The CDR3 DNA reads TGTGCCAGCAGTGACGGGAACCCAGGGGGCAACACTGAAGCTTTCTTT.

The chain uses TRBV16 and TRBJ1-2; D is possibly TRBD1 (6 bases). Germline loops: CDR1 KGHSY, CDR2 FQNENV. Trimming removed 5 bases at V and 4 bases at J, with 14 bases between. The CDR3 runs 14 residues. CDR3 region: CASSAAEGGYGYTF. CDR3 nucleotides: TGTGCCAGCAGCGCTGCGGAGGGGGGCTATGGCTACACCTTC.

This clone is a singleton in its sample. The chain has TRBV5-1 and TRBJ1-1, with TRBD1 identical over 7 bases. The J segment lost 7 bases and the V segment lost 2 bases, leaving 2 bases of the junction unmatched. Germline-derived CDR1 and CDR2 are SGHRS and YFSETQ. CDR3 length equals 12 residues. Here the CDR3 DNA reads TGCGCCAGCAGCTTACAGGGGAATGAAGCTTTCTTT. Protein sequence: CASSLQGNEAFF.

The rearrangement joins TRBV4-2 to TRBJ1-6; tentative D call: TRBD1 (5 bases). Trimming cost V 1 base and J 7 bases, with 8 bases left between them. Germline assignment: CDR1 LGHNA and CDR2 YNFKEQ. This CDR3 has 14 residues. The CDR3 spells CASSQGRDNSPLHF. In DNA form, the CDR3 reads TGTGCCAGCAGCCAAGGCAGGGACAATTCACCCCTCCACTTT.

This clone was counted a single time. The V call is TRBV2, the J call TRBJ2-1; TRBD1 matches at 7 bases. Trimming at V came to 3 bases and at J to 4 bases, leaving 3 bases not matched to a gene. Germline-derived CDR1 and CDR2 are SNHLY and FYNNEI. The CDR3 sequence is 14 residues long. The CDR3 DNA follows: TGTGCCAGCAGTGAGGGGACAGTGTACAATGAGCAGTTCTTC. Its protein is CASSEGTVYNEQFF. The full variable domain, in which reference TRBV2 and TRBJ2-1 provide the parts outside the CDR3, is EPEVTQTPSHQVTQMGQEVILRCVPISNHLYFYWYRQILGQKVEFLVSFYNNEISEKSEIFDDQFSVERPDGSNFTLKIRSTKLEDSAMYFCASSEGTVYNEQFFGPGTRLTVL.

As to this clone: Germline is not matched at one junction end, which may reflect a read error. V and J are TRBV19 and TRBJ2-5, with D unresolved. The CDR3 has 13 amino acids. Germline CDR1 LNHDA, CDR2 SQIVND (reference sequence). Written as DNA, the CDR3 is TGTGCCAGTAGTAGTGCAGCCCAACAGACCCAGTACTTC. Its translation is CASSSAAQQTQYF.

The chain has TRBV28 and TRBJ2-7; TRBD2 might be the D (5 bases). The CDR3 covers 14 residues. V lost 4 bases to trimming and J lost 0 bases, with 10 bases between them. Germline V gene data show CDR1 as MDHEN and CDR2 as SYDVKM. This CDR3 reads CASSYLGDSYEQYF. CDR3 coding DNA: TGTGCCAGCAGTTATCTGGGAGACTCCTACGAGCAGTACTTC. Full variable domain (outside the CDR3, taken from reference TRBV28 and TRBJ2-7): DVKVTQSSRYLVKRTGEKVFLECVQDMDHENMFWYRQDPGLGLRLIYFSYDVKMKEKGDIPEGYSVSREKKERFSLILESASTNQTSMYLCASSYLGDSYEQYFGPGTRLTVT.